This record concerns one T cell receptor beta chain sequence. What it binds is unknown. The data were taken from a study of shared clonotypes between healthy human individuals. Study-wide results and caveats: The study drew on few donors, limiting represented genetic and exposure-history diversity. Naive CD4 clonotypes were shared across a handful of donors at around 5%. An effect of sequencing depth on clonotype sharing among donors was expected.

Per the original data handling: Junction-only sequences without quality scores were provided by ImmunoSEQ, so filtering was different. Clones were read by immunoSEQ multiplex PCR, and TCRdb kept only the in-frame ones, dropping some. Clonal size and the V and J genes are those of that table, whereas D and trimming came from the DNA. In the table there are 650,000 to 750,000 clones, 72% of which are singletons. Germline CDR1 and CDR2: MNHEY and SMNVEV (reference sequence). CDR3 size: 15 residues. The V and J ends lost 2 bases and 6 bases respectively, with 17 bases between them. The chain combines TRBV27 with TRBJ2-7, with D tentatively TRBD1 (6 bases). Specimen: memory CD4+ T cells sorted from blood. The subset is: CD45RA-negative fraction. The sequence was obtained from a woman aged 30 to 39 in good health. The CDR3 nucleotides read TGTGCCAGCAGTTTACTACAGGGTGGATACCTCGAGCAGTACTTC. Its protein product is CASSLLQGGYLEQYF.